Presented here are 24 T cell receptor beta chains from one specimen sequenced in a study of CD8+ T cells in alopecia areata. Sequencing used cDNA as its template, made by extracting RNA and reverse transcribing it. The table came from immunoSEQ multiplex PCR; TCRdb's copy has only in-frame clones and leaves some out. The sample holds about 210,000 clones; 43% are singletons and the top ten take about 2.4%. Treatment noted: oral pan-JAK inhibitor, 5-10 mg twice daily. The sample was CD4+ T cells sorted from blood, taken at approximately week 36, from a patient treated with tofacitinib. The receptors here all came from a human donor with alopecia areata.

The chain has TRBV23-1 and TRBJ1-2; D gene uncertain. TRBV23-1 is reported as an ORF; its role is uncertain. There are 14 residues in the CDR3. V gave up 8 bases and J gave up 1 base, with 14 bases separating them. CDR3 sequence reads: CASRDTGVNYGYTF. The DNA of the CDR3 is TGCGCCAGCCGAGACACTGGGGTTAACTATGGCTACACCTTC.

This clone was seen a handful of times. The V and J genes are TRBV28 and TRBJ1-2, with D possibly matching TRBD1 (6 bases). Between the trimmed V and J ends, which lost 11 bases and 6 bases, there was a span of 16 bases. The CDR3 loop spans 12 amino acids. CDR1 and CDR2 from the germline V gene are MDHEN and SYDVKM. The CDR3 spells CAVRVGGDGYTF. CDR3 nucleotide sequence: TGTGCCGTCCGTGTAGGGGGGGATGGCTACACCTTC.

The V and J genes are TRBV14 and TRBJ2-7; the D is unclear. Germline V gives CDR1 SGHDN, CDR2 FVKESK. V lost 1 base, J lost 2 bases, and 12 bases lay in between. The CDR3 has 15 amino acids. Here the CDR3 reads CASSQVVNSPYEQYF. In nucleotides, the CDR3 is TGTGCCAGCAGCCAAGTTGTTAACAGCCCCTACGAGCAGTACTTC.

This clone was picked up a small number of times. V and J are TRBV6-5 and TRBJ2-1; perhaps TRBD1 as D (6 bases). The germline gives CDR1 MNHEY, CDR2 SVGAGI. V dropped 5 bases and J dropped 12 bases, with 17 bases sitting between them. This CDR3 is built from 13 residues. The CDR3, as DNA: TGTGCCAGCAGTCCAACAGGGTTACGGGGGCAGTTCTTC. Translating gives CASSPTGLRGQFF.

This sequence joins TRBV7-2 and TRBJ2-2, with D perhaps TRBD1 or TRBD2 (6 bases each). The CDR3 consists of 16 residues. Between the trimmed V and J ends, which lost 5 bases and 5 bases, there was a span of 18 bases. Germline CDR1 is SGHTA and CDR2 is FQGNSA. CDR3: CASSHNWGARTGELFF. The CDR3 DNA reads TGTGCCAGCAGCCACAATTGGGGGGCGAGGACCGGGGAGCTGTTTTTT.

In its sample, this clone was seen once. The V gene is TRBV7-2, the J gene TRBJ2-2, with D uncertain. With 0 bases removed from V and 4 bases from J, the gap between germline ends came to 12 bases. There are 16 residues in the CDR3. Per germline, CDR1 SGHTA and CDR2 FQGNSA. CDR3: CASSLAPGQSTGELFF. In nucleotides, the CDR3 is TGTGCCAGCAGCTTAGCGCCGGGCCAGTCCACCGGGGAGCTGTTTTTT.

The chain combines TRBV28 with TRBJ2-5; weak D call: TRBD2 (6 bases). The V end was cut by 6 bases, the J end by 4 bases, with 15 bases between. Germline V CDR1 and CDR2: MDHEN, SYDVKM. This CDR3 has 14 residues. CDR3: CASRSGTEGETQYF. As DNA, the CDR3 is TGTGCCAGCAGGTCCGGGACTGAGGGAGAGACCCAGTACTTC. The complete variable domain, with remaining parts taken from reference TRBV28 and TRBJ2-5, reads DVKVTQSSRYLVKRTGEKVFLECVQDMDHENMFWYRQDPGLGLRLIYFSYDVKMKEKGDIPEGYSVSREKKERFSLILESASTNQTSMYLCASRSGTEGETQYFGPGTRLLVL.

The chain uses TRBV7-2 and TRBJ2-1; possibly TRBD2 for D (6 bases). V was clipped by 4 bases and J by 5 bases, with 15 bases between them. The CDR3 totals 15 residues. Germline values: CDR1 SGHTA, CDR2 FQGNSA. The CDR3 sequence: CASSSGLHANNEQFF. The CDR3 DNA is TGTGCCAGCAGCTCGGGACTGCACGCCAACAATGAGCAGTTCTTC.

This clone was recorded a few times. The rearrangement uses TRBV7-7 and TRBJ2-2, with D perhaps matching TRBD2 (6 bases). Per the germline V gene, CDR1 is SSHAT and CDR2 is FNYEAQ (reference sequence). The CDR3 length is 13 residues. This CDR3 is CASGRLGAGELFF. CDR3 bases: TGTGCTAGCGGACGTCTTGGAGCCGGGGAGCTGTTTTTT. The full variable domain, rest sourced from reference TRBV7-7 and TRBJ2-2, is GAGVSQSPRYKVTKRGQDVTLRCDPISSHATLYWYQQALGQGPEFLTYFNYEAQPDKSGLPSDRFSAERPEGSISTLTIQRTEQRDSAMYRCASGRLGAGELFFGEGSRLTVL.

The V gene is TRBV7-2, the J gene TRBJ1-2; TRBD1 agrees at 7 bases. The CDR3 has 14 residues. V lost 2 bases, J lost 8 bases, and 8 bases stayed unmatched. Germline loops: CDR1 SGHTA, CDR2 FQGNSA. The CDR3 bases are TGTGCCAGCAGCTTAAGACGACAGGGCTGGGGCTACACCTTC. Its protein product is CASSLRRQGWGYTF.

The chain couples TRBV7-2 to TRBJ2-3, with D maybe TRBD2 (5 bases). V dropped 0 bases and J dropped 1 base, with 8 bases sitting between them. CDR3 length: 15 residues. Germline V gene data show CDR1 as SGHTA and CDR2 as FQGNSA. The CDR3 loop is CASSLAAERTDTQYF. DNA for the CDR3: TGTGCCAGCAGCTTAGCAGCGGAACGCACAGATACGCAGTATTTT.

Here the CDR3 DNA reads TGTGCCTGGAGTGTACCCGGGAGAAGTAATCAGCCCCAGCATTTT. Its translation: CAWSVPGRSNQPQHF. The chain is built from TRBV30 and TRBJ1-5, with D uncertain. There are 15 residues in the CDR3. CDR1 and CDR2 (germline): GTSNPN, SVGIG (reference sequence). Trimming stripped 0 bases from V and 4 bases from J, with 13 bases between.

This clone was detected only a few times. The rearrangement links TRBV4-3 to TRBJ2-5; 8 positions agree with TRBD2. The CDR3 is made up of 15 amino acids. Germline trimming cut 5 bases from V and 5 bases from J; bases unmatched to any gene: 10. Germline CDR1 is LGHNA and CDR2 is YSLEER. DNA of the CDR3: TGCGCCAGCAGCTTAAGGCCGCGGGAGGAGGAGACCCAGTACTTC. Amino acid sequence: CASSLRPREEETQYF.

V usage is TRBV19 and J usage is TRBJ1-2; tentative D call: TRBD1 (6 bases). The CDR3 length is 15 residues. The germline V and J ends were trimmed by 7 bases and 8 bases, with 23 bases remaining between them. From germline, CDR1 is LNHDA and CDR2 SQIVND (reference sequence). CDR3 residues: CASNLRTGFQGGYTF. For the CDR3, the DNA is TGTGCCAGTAACCTCCGGACGGGCTTCCAGGGGGGCTACACCTTC.

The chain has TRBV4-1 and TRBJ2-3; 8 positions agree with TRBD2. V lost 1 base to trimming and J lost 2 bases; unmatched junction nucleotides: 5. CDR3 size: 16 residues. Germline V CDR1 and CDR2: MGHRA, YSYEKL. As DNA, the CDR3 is TGCGCCAGCAGCCAAGGACCTAGCGGGTACACAGATACGCAGTATTTT. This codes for CASSQGPSGYTDTQYF.

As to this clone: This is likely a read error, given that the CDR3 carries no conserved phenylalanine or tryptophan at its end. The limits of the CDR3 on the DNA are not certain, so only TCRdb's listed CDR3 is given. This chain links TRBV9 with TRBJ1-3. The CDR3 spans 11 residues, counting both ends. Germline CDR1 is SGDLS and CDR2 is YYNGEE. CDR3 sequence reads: CASPHLIFHGG.

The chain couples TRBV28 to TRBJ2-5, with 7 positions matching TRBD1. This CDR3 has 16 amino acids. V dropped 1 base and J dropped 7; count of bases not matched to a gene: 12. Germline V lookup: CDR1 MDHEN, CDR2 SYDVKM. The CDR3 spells CASSLSPQTGPPTQYF. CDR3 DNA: TGTGCCAGCAGTTTATCCCCCCAGACAGGGCCGCCGACCCAGTACTTC.

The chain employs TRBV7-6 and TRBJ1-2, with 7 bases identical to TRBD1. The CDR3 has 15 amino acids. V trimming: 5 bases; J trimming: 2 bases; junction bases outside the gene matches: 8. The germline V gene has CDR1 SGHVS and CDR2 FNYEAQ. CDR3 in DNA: TGTGCCAGCAGCCACAGACAGGGAAGGAACTATGGCTACACCTTC. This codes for CASSHRQGRNYGYTF.

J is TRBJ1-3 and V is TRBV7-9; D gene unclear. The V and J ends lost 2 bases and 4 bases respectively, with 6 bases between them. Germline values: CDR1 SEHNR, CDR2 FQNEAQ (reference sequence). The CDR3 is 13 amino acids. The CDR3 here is CASSLTAGNTIYF. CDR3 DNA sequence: TGTGCCAGCAGCTTAACAGCAGGAAACACCATATATTTT.

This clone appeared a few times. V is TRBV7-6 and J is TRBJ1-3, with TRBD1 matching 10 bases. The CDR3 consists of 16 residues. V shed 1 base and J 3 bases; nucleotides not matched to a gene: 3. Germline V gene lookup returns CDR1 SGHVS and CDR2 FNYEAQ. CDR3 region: CASSLGTGGIGNTIYF. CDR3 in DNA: TGTGCCAGCAGCTTAGGGACAGGGGGTATTGGAAACACCATATATTTT.

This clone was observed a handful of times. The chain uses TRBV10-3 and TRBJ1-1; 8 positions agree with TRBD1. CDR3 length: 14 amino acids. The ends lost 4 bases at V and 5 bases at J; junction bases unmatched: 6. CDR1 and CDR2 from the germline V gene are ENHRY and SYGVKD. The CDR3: CAISGRQGRTEAFF. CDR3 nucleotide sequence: TGTGCCATCAGTGGACGACAGGGGCGTACTGAAGCTTTCTTT.

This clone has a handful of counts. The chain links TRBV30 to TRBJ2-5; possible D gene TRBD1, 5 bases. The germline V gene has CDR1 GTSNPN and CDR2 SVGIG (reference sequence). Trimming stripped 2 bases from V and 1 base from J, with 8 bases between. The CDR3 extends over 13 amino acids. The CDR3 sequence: CAWSQGSQETQYF. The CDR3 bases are TGTGCCTGGAGTCAGGGTAGCCAAGAGACCCAGTACTTC.

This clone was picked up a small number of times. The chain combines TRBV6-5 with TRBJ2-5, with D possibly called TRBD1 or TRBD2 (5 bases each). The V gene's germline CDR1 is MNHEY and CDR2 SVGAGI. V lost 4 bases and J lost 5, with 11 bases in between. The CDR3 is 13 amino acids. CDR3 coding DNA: TGTGCCAGCAGTTGGGACGGCCGGGAGACCCAGTACTTC. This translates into CASSWDGRETQYF.

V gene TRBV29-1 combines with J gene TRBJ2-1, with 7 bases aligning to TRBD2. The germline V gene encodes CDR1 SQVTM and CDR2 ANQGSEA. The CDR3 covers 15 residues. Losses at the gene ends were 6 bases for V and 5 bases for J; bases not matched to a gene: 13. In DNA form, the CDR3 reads TGCAGCGTACCAAGAAGCCTAGCGGTTGACAATGAGCAGTTCTTC. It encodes CSVPRSLAVDNEQFF.